This T cell receptor (beta chain) was profiled in a study of T cell repertoires in cytomegalovirus infection. The wider study: Recently described HLA-C-restricted plus well-studied HLA-B-restricted CMV epitopes were used.

TCRdb reanalysed the reads using MiXCR and keeps one entry per CDR3 protein. Among about 69,000 distinct CDR3 sequences listed, more than 25% were seen once. This clonotype occurred a few times. The target antigen is unknown. Trimming stripped 0 bases from V and 6 bases from J, with 24 bases between. Germline CDR1 and CDR2: DFQATT and SNEGSKA (reference sequence). This CDR3 region has 19 residues. This chain links TRBV20-1 with TRBJ1-6; D ambiguous. This clonotype was obtained from a human donor in good health (CMV status not recorded). Some clones in this sample may be carry-over from other donors' samples. Sequences were derived from CD8+ T cells from cultured PBMCs, sampled from culture after CMV antigen stimulation. The CDR3 DNA reads TGCAGTGCTAGAGAAAAATGGGAGGAAGGTAAAAGAATTAATTCACCCCTCCACTTT. The encoded protein is CSAREKWEEGKRINSPLHF.